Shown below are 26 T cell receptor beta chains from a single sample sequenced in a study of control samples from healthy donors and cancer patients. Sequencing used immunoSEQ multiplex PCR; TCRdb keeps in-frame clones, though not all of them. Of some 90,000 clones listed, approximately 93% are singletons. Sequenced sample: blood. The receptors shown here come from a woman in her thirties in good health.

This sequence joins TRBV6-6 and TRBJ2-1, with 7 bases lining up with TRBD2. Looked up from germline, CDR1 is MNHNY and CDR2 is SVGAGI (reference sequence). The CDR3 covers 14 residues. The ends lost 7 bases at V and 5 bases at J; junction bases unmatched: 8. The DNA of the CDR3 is TGTGCCAGCAAAACTAGCGAGATCCACAATGAGCAGTTCTTC. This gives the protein CASKTSEIHNEQFF.

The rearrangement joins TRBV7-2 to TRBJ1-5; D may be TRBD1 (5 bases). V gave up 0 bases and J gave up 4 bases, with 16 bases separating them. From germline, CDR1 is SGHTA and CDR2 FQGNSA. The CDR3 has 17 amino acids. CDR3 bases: TGTGCCAGCAGCTTAGCGGGTTCAGGGTGGGGGAATCAGCCCCAGCATTTT. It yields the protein CASSLAGSGWGNQPQHF.

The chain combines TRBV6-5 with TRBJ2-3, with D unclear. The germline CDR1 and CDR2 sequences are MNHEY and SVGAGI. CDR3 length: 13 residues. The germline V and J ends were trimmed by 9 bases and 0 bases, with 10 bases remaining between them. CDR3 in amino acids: CASRATSTDTQYF. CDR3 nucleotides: TGTGCCAGTCGGGCGACGAGCACAGATACGCAGTATTTT.

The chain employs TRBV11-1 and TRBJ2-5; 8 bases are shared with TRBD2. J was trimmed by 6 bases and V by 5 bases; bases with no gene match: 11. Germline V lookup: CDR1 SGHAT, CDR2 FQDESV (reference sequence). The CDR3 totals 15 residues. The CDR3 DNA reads TGTGCCAGCAGCGGCGGGCGGGGGGTACGACAGACCCAGTACTTC. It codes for CASSGGRGVRQTQYF.

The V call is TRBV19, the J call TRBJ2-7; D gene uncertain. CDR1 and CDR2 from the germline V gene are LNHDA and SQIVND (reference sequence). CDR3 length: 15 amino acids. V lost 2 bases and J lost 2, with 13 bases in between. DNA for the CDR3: TGTGCCAGTAGTATAATTGGTACTGACCCCTACGAGCAGTACTTC. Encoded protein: CASSIIGTDPYEQYF.

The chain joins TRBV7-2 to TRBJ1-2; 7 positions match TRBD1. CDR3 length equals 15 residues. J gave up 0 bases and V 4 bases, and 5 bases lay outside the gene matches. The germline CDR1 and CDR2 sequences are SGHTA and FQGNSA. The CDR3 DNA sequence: TGTGCCAGCAGCTCGGGACAGCCACCTAACTATGGCTACACCTTC. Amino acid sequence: CASSSGQPPNYGYTF.

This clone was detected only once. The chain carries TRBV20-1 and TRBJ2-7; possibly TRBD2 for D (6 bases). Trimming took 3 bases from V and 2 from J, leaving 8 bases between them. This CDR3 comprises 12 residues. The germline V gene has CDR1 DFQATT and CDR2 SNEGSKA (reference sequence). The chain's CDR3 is CSASRGAYEQYF. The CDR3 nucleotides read TGCAGTGCTAGTCGCGGGGCCTACGAGCAGTACTTC.

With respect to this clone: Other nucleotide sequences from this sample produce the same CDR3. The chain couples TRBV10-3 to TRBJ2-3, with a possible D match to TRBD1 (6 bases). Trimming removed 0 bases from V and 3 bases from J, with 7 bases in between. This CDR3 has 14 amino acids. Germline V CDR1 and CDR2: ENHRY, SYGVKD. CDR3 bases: TGTGCCATCAGTGAGTCAAGGGGGACAGATACGCAGTATTTT. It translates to CAISESRGTDTQYF.

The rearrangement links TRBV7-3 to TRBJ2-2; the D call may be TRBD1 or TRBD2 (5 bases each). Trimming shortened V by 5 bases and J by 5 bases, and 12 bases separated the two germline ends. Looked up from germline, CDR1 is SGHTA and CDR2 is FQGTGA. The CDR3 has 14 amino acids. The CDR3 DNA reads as TGTGCCAGCAGCAGTGGGGGTTTAACCGGGGAGCTGTTTTTT. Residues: CASSSGGLTGELFF.

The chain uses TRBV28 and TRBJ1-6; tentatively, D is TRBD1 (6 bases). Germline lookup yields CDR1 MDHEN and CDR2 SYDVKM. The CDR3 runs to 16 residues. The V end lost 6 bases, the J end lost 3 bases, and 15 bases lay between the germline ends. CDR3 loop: CASRPDRGIYNSPLHF. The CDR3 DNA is TGTGCCAGCAGGCCCGATAGGGGGATCTATAATTCACCCCTCCACTTT.

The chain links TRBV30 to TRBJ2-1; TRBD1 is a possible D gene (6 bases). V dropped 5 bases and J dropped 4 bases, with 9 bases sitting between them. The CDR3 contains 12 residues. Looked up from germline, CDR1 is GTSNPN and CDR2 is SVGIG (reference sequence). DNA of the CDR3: TGTGCCTGGGGGGGCGGTTACAATGAGCAGTTCTTC. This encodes CAWGGGYNEQFF. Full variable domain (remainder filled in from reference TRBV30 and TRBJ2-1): SQTIHQWPATLVQPVGSPLSLECTVEGTSNPNLYWYRQAAGRGLQLLFYSVGIGQISSEVPQNLSASRPQDRQFILSSKKLLLSDSGFYLCAWGGGYNEQFFGPGTRLTVL.

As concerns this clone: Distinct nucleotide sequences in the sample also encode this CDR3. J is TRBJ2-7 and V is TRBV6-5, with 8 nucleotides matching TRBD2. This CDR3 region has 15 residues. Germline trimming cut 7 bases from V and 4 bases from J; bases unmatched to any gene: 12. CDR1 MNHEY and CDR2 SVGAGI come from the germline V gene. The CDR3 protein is CASTPGSGGSYEQYF. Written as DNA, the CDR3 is TGTGCCAGCACTCCAGGAAGCGGGGGATCTTACGAGCAGTACTTC.

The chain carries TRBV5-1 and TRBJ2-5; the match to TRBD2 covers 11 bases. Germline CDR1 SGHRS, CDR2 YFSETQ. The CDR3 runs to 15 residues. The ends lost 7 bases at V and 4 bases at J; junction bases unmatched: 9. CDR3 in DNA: TGCGCCAGCTACTTGGGCCTAGCGGGAGGAGAGACCCAGTACTTC. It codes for CASYLGLAGGETQYF.

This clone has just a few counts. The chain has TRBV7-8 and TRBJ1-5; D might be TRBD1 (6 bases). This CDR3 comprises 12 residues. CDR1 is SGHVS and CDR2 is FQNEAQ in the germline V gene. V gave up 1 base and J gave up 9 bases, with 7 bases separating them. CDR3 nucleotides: TGTGCCAGCAGCTTAGACAGGGCGCCCCAGCATTTT. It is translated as CASSLDRAPQHF.

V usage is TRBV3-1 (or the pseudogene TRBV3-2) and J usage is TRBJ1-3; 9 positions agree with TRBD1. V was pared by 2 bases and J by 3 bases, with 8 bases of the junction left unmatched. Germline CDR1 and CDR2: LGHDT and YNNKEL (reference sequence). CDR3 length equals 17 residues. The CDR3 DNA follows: TGTGCCAGCAGCCAACAACAGGGGGCGTGGGTTGGAAACACCATATATTTT. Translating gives CASSQQQGAWVGNTIYF.

This CDR3 is CAWSAGGGQPQHF. The DNA for the CDR3 is TGTGCCTGGAGTGCTGGGGGGGGTCAGCCCCAGCATTTT. The chain combines TRBV30 with TRBJ1-5, with a tentative D call TRBD1 (5 bases). Trimming took 1 base from V and 6 from J, leaving 10 bases between them. CDR1 is GTSNPN and CDR2 is SVGIG in the germline V gene (reference sequence). The CDR3 length is 13 residues.

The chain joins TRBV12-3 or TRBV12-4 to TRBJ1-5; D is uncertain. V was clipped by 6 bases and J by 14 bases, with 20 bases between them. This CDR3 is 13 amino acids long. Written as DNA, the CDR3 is TGTGCCAGCAGCCCTCTTGGGCGGACGGTAGAGCATTTT. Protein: CASSPLGRTVEHF.

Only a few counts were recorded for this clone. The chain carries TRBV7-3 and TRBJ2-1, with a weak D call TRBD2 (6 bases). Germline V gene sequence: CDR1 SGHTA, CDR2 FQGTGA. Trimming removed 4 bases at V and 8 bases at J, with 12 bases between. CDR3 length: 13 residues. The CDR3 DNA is TGTGCCAGCAGCTCCCCTGGGGAGGATGAGCAGTTCTTC. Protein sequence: CASSSPGEDEQFF.

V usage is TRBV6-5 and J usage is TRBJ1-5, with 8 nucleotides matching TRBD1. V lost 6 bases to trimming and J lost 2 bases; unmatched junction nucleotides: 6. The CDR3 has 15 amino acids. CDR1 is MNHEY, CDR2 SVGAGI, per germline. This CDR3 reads CASSRLTGGNQPQHF. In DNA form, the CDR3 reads TGTGCCAGCAGCCGCCTGACAGGGGGCAATCAGCCCCAGCATTTT.

CDR3 sequence (DNA): TGTGCCAGCAGCGCTAAGGTCCCCCCCTACGAGCAGTACTTC. Translation: CASSAKVPPYEQYF. The rearrangement joins TRBV6-5 to TRBJ2-7; no firm D call. The length of the CDR3 is 14 residues. Trimming shortened V by 6 bases and J by 2 bases, and 14 bases separated the two germline ends. Germline assignment: CDR1 MNHEY and CDR2 SVGAGI.

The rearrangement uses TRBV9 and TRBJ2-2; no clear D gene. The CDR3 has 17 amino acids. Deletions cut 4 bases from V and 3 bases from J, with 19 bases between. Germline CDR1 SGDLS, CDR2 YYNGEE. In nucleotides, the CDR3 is TGTGCCAGCAGCACTGGGAATGTGGGGATCTACACCGGGGAGCTGTTTTTT. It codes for CASSTGNVGIYTGELFF.

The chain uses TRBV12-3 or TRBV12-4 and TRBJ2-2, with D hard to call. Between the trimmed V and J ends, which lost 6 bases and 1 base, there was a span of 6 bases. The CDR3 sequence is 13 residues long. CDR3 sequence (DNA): TGTGCCAGCAGGTCCGGGAACACCGGGGAGCTGTTTTTT. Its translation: CASRSGNTGELFF.

The CDR3 DNA reads as TGTGCCAGCAGTGCCCTACTTAGCGGGGCAGATACGCAGTATTTT. Its protein product is CASSALLSGADTQYF. The rearrangement links TRBV6-4 to TRBJ2-3; 8 nucleotides agree with TRBD2. The germline gives CDR1 MRHNA, CDR2 SNTAGT. After removal of 4 bases from V and 4 bases from J, the junction contained 7 bases not matched to a gene. The length of the CDR3 is 15 residues.

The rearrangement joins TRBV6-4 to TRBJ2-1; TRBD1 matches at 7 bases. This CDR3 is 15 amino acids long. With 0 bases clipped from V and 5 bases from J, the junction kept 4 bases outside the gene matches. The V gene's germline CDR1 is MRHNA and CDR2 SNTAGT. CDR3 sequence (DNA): TGTGCCAGCAGTGACTCCGGGGACAGCCACAATGAGCAGTTCTTC. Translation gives CASSDSGDSHNEQFF.

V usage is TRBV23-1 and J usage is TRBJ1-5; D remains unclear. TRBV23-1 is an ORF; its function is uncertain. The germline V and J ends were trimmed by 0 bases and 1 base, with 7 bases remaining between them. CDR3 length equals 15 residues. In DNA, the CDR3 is TGCGCCAGCAGTCAATCCGGGTCGAGCAATCAGCCCCAGCATTTT. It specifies CASSQSGSSNQPQHF.

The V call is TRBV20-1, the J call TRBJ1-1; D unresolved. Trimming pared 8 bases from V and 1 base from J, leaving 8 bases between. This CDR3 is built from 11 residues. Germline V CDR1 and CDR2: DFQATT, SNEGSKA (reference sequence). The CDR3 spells CSPRGNTEAFF. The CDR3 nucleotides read TGCAGTCCCCGCGGGAACACTGAAGCTTTCTTT.